This TCR beta chain was recorded in a study of beta chain features in type 1 diabetes (dated by TCRdb to the late 2010s). Some background on the complete study: No differences in mean age, gender distribution, total cell number or subset yield were found between patients and healthy donors. Whereas all 28 donors provided naive and central memory subsets, regulatory and stem cell-like memory subsets were isolated from just 8 patients and roughly eight healthy donors. The study compared TCRB repertoires of sorted circulating CD4+ T cell subsets between recently diagnosed type 1 diabetes patients and matched healthy donors. A total of 85 million to 140 million sorted cells were examined across all samples, and a strong correlation was observed between cell number per subset and RNA yield.

Each donor gave one peripheral blood draw, averaging roughly 120 mL, which was collected into heparinised tubes. Using a panel that included CD45RO, CCR7, CD25, CD127, CD95 and CD27, naive, central memory, regulatory and stem cell-like memory CD4+ T cells were sorted on a BD FACSAria II. Purity was above 95% for every sorted population. PBMCs were isolated immediately by Lymphoprep density gradient centrifugation and stained directly without culture. So that batch effects would be minimized, each experiment stained and sorted samples in pairs, pairing one healthy donor with one patient. The entire isolated RNA was reverse transcribed using the High Capacity cDNA Reverse Transcription Kit, and thus expressed TCRB transcripts were sequenced. Deep immunoSEQ sequencing was performed on naive, central memory and regulatory T cell samples, with an average of roughly 3.5 million total reads per sample. After sorted cells were lysed in RLT buffer, RNA was extracted with DNase-treated RNeasy Micro or Mini kits, with the choice depending on cell number. To prevent cross-contamination, each cell subset was processed individually, whereas patient and healthy donor samples were processed jointly. The immunoSEQ multiplex PCR was used to amplify TCRB sequences from cDNA, yielding 87-bp fragments that span the CDR3 region. The amplicons were sequenced using the Illumina HiSeq platform. Concerning the study's data processing: PCR bias was computationally corrected using synthetic template baselines, reads within Hamming distance 2 were collapsed, and singletons that could not be merged were discarded. Reads were aligned against IMGT to assign V, D and J genes, CDR3 length and insertions or deletions at six rearrangement sites. Within each subset, clonotype counts were normalized to sorted cell number, and only after that were true diversity and Gini coefficients computed with the tcR R package. Repertoire sharing was quantified using the overlap coefficient calculated on TCRB nucleotide sequences. TCRdb holds this immuneACCESS table with in-frame rearrangements only. Some clones are missing; in checked studies, unresolved V genes explain under half, and the rest has no known cause. The V and J calls and clone size come from that table; D and trimming were worked out from the DNA. This sample holds about 130,000 clones; around a tenth were observed only once. Of the sample, roughly 0.7% is held by the ten largest clones.

This clone was counted ten times or more. This receptor's antigen is unknown. It has no much larger one-base neighbor in the sample; base qualities were not kept. The sample carries other DNA sequences with the same CDR3. On the study overall, not on this receptor specifically: Shorter templates might be favored by PCR, yet because patient and control samples were amplified and corrected together, any such skew would affect both groups equally. Type 1 diabetes patients showed a moderate but significant shortening of TCRB CDR3 length in all four CD4+ subsets. Fewer insertions and more nucleotide deletions at VDJ recombination sites were observed in patients with type 1 diabetes, implying thymic rearrangement abnormalities. Because small numbers of individuals were included in the HLA sub-analyses, any influence of HLA type on TCRB rearrangement was left unresolved. Sequencing cDNA rather than genomic DNA could over-represent highly expressing activated cells, although activation and CD3 levels did not differ between groups. Naive, central memory and regulatory TCRB repertoires appeared to be more alike among patients than among healthy donors.

The TCR was taken from a man aged 18-30 years in good health. Sequencing input: central memory CD4+ T cells from blood.

The nucleotides read TGTGCCAGCAGCGTACGAACAGGGGATTACAATGAGCAGTTCTTC. Its coded protein is CASSVRTGDYNEQFF. This chain joins TRBV9 to TRBJ2-1, and TRBD1 aligns with 7 junction nucleotides. Clipping removes 1 base from V and 4 bases from J, with 5 as the unmatched junction base count. The CDR3 contains 15 residues, cysteine and phenylalanine counted. Left in the record is the CDR3 DNA by itself, 45 bases read in frame from the first base. For CDR1 and CDR2, the germline V gene lists SGDLS and YYNGEE.